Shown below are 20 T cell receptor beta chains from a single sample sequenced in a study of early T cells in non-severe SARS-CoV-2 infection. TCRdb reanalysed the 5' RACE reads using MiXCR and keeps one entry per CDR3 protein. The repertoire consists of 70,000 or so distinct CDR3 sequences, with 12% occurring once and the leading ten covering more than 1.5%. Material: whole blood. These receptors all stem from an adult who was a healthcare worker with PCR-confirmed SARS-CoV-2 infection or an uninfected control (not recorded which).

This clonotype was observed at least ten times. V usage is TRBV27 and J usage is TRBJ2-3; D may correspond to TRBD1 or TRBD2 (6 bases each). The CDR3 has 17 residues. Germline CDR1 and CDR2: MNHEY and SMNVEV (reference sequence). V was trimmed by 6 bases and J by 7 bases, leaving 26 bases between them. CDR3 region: CASSQTPPTGALNTQYF. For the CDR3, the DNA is TGTGCCAGCAGCCAAACCCCCCCAACGGGGGCGTTAAATACGCAGTATTTT.

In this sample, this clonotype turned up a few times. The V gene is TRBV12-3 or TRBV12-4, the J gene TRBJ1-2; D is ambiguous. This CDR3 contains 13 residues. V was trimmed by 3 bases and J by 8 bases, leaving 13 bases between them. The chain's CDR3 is CASSFGAGVGYTF. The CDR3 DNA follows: TGTGCCAGCAGTTTCGGCGCGGGAGTCGGCTACACCTTC.

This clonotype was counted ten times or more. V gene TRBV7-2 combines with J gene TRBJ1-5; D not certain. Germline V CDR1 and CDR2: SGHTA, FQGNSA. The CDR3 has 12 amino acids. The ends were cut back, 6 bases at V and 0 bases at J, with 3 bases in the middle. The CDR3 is CASSNSNQPQHF. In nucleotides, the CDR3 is TGTGCCAGCAGTAATAGCAATCAGCCCCAGCATTTT.

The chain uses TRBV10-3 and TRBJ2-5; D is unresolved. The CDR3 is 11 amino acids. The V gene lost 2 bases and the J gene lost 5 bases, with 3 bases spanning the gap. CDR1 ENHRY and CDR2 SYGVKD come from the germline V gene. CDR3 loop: CAISEAETQYF. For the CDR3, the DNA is TGTGCCATCAGTGAGGCGGAGACCCAGTACTTC.

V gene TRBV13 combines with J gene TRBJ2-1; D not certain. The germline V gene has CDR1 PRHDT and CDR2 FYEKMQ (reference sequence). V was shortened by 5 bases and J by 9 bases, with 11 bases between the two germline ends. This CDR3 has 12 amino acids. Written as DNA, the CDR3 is TGTGCCAGCAGCCTCTCAGCCGGTGAGCAGTTCTTC. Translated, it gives CASSLSAGEQFF.

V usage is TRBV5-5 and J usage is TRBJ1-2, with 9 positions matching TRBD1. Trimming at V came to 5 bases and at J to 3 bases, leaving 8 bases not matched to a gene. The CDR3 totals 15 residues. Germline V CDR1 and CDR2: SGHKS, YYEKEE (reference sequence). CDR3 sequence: CASRRTGARHYGYTF. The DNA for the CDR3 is TGTGCCAGCAGGCGGACAGGGGCTCGTCACTATGGCTACACCTTC.

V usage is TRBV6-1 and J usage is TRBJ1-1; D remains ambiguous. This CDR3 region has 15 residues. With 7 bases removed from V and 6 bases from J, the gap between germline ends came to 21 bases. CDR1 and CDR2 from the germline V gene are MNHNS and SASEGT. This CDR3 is CASNPWEGSHSEAFF. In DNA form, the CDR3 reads TGTGCCAGCAATCCATGGGAGGGATCTCACTCTGAAGCTTTCTTT.

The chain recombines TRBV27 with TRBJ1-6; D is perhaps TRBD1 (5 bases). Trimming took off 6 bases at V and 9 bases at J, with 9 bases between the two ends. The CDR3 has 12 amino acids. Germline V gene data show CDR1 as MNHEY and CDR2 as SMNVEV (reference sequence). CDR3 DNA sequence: TGTGCCAGCAGGGAGGGGATTTCACCCCTCCACTTT. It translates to CASREGISPLHF.

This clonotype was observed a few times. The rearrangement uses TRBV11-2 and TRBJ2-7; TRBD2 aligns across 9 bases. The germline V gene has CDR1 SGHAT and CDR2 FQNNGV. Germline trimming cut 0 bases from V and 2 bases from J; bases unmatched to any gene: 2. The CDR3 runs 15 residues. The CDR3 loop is CASSLEGGGAYEQYF. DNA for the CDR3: TGTGCCAGCAGCTTAGAGGGCGGGGGGGCCTACGAGCAGTACTTC.

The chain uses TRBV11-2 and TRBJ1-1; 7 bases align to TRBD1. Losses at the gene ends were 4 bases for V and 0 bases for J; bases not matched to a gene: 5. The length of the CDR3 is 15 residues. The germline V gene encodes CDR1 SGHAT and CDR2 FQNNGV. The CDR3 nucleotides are TGTGCCAGCAGCTCCGGACAGGTCATGAACACTGAAGCTTTCTTT. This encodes CASSSGQVMNTEAFF.

The DNA of the CDR3 is TGTGCCAGCAGTGAAGCAAGCGGGGGGGCGGAGGAGCAGTTCTTC. Encoded protein: CASSEASGGAEEQFF. The rearrangement links TRBV6-1 to TRBJ2-1; 10 nucleotides agree with TRBD2. The CDR3 loop spans 15 amino acids. V shed 0 bases and J 10 bases; nucleotides not matched to a gene: 6. Germline values: CDR1 MNHNS, CDR2 SASEGT.

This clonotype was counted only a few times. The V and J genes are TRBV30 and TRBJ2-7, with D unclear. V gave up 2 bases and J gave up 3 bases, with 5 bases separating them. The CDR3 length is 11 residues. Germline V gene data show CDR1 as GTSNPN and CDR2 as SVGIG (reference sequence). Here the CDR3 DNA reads TGTGCCTGGAGTAGAATCTACGAGCAGTACTTC. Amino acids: CAWSRIYEQYF.

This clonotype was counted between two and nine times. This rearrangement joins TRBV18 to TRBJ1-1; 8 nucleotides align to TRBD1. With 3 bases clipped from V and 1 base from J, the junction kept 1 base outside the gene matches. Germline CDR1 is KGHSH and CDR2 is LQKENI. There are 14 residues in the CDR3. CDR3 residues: CASSPRGRNTEAFF. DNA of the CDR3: TGTGCCAGCTCACCCAGGGGGCGGAACACTGAAGCTTTCTTT.

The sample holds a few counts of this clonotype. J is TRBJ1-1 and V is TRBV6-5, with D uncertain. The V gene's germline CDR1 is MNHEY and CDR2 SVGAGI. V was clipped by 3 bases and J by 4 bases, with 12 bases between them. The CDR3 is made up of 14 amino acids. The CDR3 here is CASSYGTLTTEAFF. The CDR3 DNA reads TGTGCCAGCAGTTATGGTACCTTGACCACTGAAGCTTTCTTT.

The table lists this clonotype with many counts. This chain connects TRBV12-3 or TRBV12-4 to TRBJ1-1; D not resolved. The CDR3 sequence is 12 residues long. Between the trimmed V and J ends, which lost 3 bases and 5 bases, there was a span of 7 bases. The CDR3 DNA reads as TGTGCCAGCAGTTTTTTTAGGACTGAAGCTTTCTTT. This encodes CASSFFRTEAFF.

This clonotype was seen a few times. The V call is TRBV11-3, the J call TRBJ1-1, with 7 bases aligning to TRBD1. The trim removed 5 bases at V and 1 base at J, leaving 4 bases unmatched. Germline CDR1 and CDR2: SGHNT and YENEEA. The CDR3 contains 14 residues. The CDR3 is CASSETGPNTEAFF. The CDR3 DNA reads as TGTGCCAGCAGCGAGACAGGGCCGAACACTGAAGCTTTCTTT. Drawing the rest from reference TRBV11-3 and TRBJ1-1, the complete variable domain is EAGVVQSPRYKIIEKKQPVAFWCNPISGHNTLYWYLQNLGQGPELLIRYENEEAVDDSQLPKDRFSAERLKGVDSTLKIQPAELGDSAVYLCASSETGPNTEAFFGQGTRLTVV.

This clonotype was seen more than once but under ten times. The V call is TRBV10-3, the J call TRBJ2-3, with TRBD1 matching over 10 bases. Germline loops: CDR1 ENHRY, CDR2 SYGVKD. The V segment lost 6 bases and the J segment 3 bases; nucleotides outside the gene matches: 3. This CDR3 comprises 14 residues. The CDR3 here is CAIRTGGATDTQYF. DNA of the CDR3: TGTGCCATCAGGACAGGGGGCGCAACAGATACGCAGTATTTT.

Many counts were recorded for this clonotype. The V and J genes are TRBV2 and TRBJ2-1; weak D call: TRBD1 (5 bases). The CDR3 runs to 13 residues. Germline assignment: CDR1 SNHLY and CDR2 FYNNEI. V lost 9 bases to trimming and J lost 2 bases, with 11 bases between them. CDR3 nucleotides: TGTGCCAGACAGGAGATGGCCTACAATGAGCAGTTCTTC. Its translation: CARQEMAYNEQFF.

The CDR3 nucleotides are TGTGCCAGCAGGATGAGGGCGAACACTGAAGCTTTCTTT. It specifies CASRMRANTEAFF. The chain employs TRBV6-2 or TRBV6-3 and TRBJ1-1; D not resolved. The CDR3 covers 13 residues. V was cut by 6 bases and J by 1 base, with 9 bases left in between. CDR1 is MNHEY and CDR2 is SVGEGT in the germline V gene.

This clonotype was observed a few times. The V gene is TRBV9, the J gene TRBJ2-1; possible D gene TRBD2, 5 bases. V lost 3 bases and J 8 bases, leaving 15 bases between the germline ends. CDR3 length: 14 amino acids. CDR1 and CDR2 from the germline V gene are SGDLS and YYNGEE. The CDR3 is CASSGALGSDEQFF. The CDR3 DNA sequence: TGTGCCAGCAGCGGCGCCCTGGGGAGCGATGAGCAGTTCTTC.